The following is a TCR beta chain sequence with its context. Its antigen target is currently unknown. Per-base qualities were not stored, and no clone one base away is much larger. The data were obtained in a study of blood T cell repertoires in COVID-19 (dated by TCRdb to the early 2020s). Describing the broader study: Collaborator samples came from the United States, Italy and Spain and covered acute and convalescent phases of COVID-19. The material from the prospective study consisted of cDNA or gDNA derived from T cells, B-cell-depleted T cells, or PBMCs. Deeply sampled blood TCRbeta repertoires from subjects exposed to, actively infected with, or recovered from COVID-19 were included in the dataset. A freely available public database, intended as a resource for researchers studying the immune response to SARS-CoV-2, is where the repertoires were released. The samples were drawn from two sources: the first 160 participants of the ongoing ImmuneRACE study, and 1,200 or so subjects contributed by 6 global collaborators. Sample metadata almost always included a de-identified subject ID, COVID-19 status, age in years and sex. Where available, HLA class I and class II types were obtained from metadata supplied by the sample provider rather than from assay-based typing. Study-level results and caveats: The amount of clinical and demographic metadata varied by source and participant and was provided uncurated.

From the cysteine up to the phenylalanine, the CDR3 has a length of 12 residues. The kept DNA is CDR3 alone, 36 bases in frame from the first base. For CDR1 and CDR2, the germline V gene (reference sequence) lists LNHNV and YYDKDF. Between the V and J ends, shortened by 0 bases and 8 bases respectively, the junction contains 7 bases. The collaborating institutions used their own protocols to collect whole blood in K2EDTA tubes. For TCRbeta analysis, collaborator samples were shipped as frozen whole blood, as isolated PBMCs, or as DNA extracted from either sample type. TCRbeta CDR3 regions were amplified from genomic DNA using the immunoSEQ Assay, a bias-controlled multiplex PCR. The study's own analysis went as follows. The number of nucleated cells in each sample was estimated from the amplification of reference gene primers within the assay. To quantify the absolute abundance of each unique TCRbeta CDR3 rearrangement, sequence reads were collapsed and filtered. Productive Simpson clonality was computed per sample as the square root of Simpson's diversity index over productive rearrangements. TCRdb stores this immuneACCESS table with in-frame sequences only. Part of the clones is absent; in the studies checked, under half of the shortfall reflects unresolved V genes, and no reason is known for the rest. V, J and clone size are taken as reported in that table, and D and trimming were inferred from the DNA itself. In all, the sample holds roughly 4,000 clones, and roughly 90% of those were seen once. Of the sample, less than 7% is held by the ten largest clones.

This TCR was recovered from a woman in her sixties or seventies with active COVID-19. The V and J segments used are TRBV15 and TRBJ1-2, with no confident D gene call. The sample taken for sequencing was peripheral blood. The CDR3 sequence is CATSREAGGYTF. The nucleotide sequence is TGTGCCACCAGCAGAGAGGCCGGGGGCTACACCTTC.